The clone carrying this TCR beta chain was found many times. This specimen comes from a study of T-cell reconstitution after alpha-beta-depleted transplantation in children. Unique molecular identifiers were used to barcode this TCRbeta library. TCRdb itself ran the PCR reads through MiXCR, one entry per CDR3 protein. Of around 87,000 distinct CDR3 sequences listed, roughly 8.4% are singletons. V shed 7 bases and J shed 3 bases, with 10 bases lying between them. The CDR3 has 12 residues. The germline CDR1 and CDR2 sequences are SEHNR and FQNEAQ (reference sequence). The origin of this receptor is a human donor who donated a stem cell graft to a child with congenital amegakaryocytic thrombocytopenia. Source: PBMCs from the stem cell graft donor, taken from the stem cell graft. V is TRBV7-9 and J is TRBJ2-7; TRBD1 is a possible D gene (6 bases). CDR3 sequence (DNA): TGTGCCAGCACCTCACAGGGCTACGAGCAGTACTTC. It is translated as CASTSQGYEQYF.